The clone carrying this TCR beta chain was counted only a few times. The length of the CDR3 is 13 residues. CDR1 and CDR2 (germline): DFQATT, SNEGSKA (reference sequence). Trimming took 3 bases from V and 4 from J, leaving 12 bases between them. This record comes from a study of blood T cell repertoires in COVID-19. Overall study context: Spain, Italy and the United States supplied samples that represented acute and convalescent COVID-19. Nucleic acid was either cDNA or gDNA, and it came from T cells, B-cell-depleted T cells, or PBMCs.

In the authors' workflow: For nucleated cells, counts were estimated from reference gene primer amplification. The assay was immunoSEQ multiplex PCR, and TCRdb's table has in-frame clones only and misses some. V and J calls plus clone size are reproduced from that table; the DNA served to infer D and trimming. The sample records fewer than 250,000 clones, around four fifths being singletons. Sequenced: peripheral blood. The sequence was obtained from a woman aged 70-85 years with acute or convalescent COVID-19. The chain links TRBV20-1 to TRBJ1-2, with no clear D. This CDR3 is CSASPNRFYGYTF. DNA for the CDR3: TGCAGTGCTAGTCCTAACAGATTCTATGGCTACACCTTC.